Each of the 14 T cell receptor beta chains below was sequenced from the same sample in a study of beta chain features in type 1 diabetes. Study observations and caveats: Moderate yet significant TCRB CDR3 shortening was seen in Type 1 diabetes patients in all four CD4+ subsets.

These TCRs are of unknown antigen specificity. Reverse transcribing all isolated RNA meant expressed TCRB transcripts were sequenced. Produced via immunoSEQ multiplex PCR; TCRdb's table is partial and in-frame only. This repertoire shows some 350,000 clones, around an eighth found once; its top ten account for around 0.016%. The sequenced material came from naive CD4+ T cells from blood. Receptors originate from a woman younger than 35 with type 1 diabetes.

V gene TRBV5-4 combines with J gene TRBJ2-3; 8 bases line up with TRBD1. The CDR3 contains 14 residues. Trimming removed 4 bases from V and 5 bases from J; junction bases left unmatched: 6. The germline CDR1 and CDR2 sequences are SGHNT and YYREEE (reference sequence). DNA of the CDR3: TGTGCCAGCAGCCCGGGACAGGCCGAAGATACGCAGTATTTT. Translating it yields CASSPGQAEDTQYF.

The CDR3 loop is CASSLGVTGVGNYGYTF. In DNA form, the CDR3 reads TGTGCCAGCAGCTTGGGTGTGACAGGGGTTGGTAACTATGGCTACACCTTC. The gene calls are TRBV5-6 and TRBJ1-2, with 8 bases lining up with TRBD1. The junction had 8 bases not matched to a gene; V was cut back by 0 bases and J by 1 base. The CDR3 contains 17 residues. The germline gives CDR1 SGHDT, CDR2 YYEEEE.

V and J are TRBV5-4 and TRBJ2-7; 8 bases align to TRBD1. Germline-derived CDR1 and CDR2 are SGHNT and YYREEE (reference sequence). V was clipped by 4 bases and J by 9 bases; unmatched bases: 12. The CDR3 extends over 14 amino acids. The CDR3 is CASSPDRDRYTQYF. CDR3 DNA: TGTGCCAGCAGCCCGGACAGGGACAGGTACACGCAGTACTTC.

The chain couples TRBV28 to TRBJ2-5; 14 bases fit TRBD2. With V trimmed by 4 bases and J by 5 bases, 12 bases remained unmatched. Germline V gene sequence: CDR1 MDHEN, CDR2 SYDVKM. The CDR3 length is 18 residues. CDR3 in amino acids: CASSSGTSGRGVRETQYF. The CDR3 DNA follows: TGTGCCAGCAGTTCCGGGACTAGCGGGAGAGGAGTCCGGGAGACCCAGTACTTC. Supplemented by reference TRBV28 and TRBJ2-5, the full variable domain reads DVKVTQSSRYLVKRTGEKVFLECVQDMDHENMFWYRQDPGLGLRLIYFSYDVKMKEKGDIPEGYSVSREKKERFSLILESASTNQTSMYLCASSSGTSGRGVRETQYFGPGTRLLVL.

V is TRBV7-9 and J is TRBJ2-3; TRBD2 matches at 8 bases. V trimming: 7 bases; J trimming: 4 bases; junction bases outside the gene matches: 7. CDR3 length equals 14 residues. In germline, CDR1 is SEHNR, CDR2 FQNEAQ (reference sequence). The CDR3 nucleotides read TGTGCCAGCACCAATGGACTAGCTGCAGATACGCAGTATTTT. Translating gives CASTNGLAADTQYF.

This clone was recorded a few times. The CDR3 nucleotides are TGTGCCAGCTCGGAGGGGCGGGATCAGCCCCAGCATTTT. This encodes CASSEGRDQPQHF. This chain links TRBV18 with TRBJ1-5, with D possibly matching TRBD1 (5 bases). Germline lookup yields CDR1 KGHSH and CDR2 LQKENI. The CDR3 has 13 residues. With 6 bases removed from V and 5 bases from J, the gap between germline ends came to 11 bases.

The gene calls are TRBV6-5 and TRBJ2-3, with TRBD2 matching over 8 bases. Trimming cost V 6 bases and J 5 bases; bases outside gene matches: 4. The CDR3 sequence is 13 residues long. The germline V gene encodes CDR1 MNHEY and CDR2 SVGAGI. In DNA form, the CDR3 reads TGTGCCAGCAGGGGGAGCGGGAGAGATACGCAGTATTTT. Protein sequence: CASRGSGRDTQYF.

The chain recombines TRBV30 with TRBJ2-3; D may be TRBD2 (6 bases). V was pared by 4 bases and J by 3 bases, with 17 bases between. The CDR3 is 15 residues long. Germline V gene data show CDR1 as GTSNPN and CDR2 as SVGIG (reference sequence). CDR3 region: CAWNFGTTRTDTQYF. The CDR3 DNA reads as TGTGCCTGGAATTTCGGAACGACTAGAACAGATACGCAGTATTTT.

In its sample, this clone was seen a few times. The CDR3 nucleotides are TGTGCCAGCAGGGCCCTCAGGGACAGGGAGGGCTACACCTTC. Its protein product is CASRALRDREGYTF. The rearrangement links TRBV2 to TRBJ1-2, with 9 bases fitting TRBD1. This CDR3 has 14 residues. Germline values: CDR1 SNHLY, CDR2 FYNNEI. After removal of 6 bases from V and 8 bases from J, the junction contained 10 bases not matched to a gene.

This clone appeared a few times. The chain couples TRBV15 to TRBJ2-7; D is perhaps TRBD2 (6 bases). CDR3 length equals 13 residues. Germline CDR1 is LNHNV and CDR2 is YYDKDF (reference sequence). Trimming took 8 bases from V and 3 from J, leaving 14 bases between them. In DNA form, the CDR3 reads TGTGCCACCTCCTCACGGCGGGGCTACGAGCAGTACGTC. The encoded protein is CATSSRRGYEQYV.

This clone has just a few counts. The chain links TRBV30 to TRBJ2-1, with 9 bases that match TRBD2. The CDR3 has 13 residues. The V gene's germline CDR1 is GTSNPN and CDR2 SVGIG (reference sequence). V lost 4 bases and J lost 9; bases outside the gene matches: 7. The chain's CDR3 is CAWMRAGGGEQFF. In DNA form, the CDR3 reads TGTGCCTGGATGAGGGCGGGAGGGGGTGAGCAGTTCTTC. Full variable domain (rest looked up from reference TRBV30 and TRBJ2-1): SQTIHQWPATLVQPVGSPLSLECTVEGTSNPNLYWYRQAAGRGLQLLFYSVGIGQISSEVPQNLSASRPQDRQFILSSKKLLLSDSGFYLCAWMRAGGGEQFFGPGTRLTVL.

J is TRBJ1-1 and V is TRBV18; possibly TRBD1 for D (6 bases). Per germline, CDR1 KGHSH and CDR2 LQKENI. The CDR3 spans 17 residues. Trimming pared 3 bases from V and 3 bases from J, leaving 20 bases between. CDR3 bases: TGTGCCAGCTCACCTATGAAAACAGGGTTAGTTGACACTGAAGCTTTCTTT. Amino acids: CASSPMKTGLVDTEAFF.

The rearrangement uses TRBV6-6 and TRBJ2-5, with no clear D. The CDR3 is made up of 11 amino acids. Germline V lookup: CDR1 MNHNY, CDR2 SVGAGI (reference sequence). Trimming took off 6 bases at V and 5 bases at J, with 7 bases between the two ends. DNA of the CDR3: TGTGCCAGCAGGGCCAGGGAGACCCAGTACTTC. It is translated as CASRARETQYF.

A few counts support this clone. V usage is TRBV25-1 and J usage is TRBJ1-2; tentatively, D is TRBD1 (6 bases). CDR3 length: 11 amino acids. With 5 bases removed from V and 6 bases from J, the gap between germline ends came to 7 bases. Germline V gene lookup returns CDR1 MGHDK and CDR2 SYGVNS. The CDR3 reads CASSTGNGYTF. In DNA form, the CDR3 reads TGTGCCAGCAGTACAGGGAATGGCTACACCTTC.